Following are 31 T cell receptor beta chains from one sample sequenced in a study of post-analysis software for immune sequencing data. Study-wide findings and caveats: Roughly five TRBV segments, including TRBV5-6, TRBV5-1 and TRBV20-1, were more frequent in patients than controls.

Sequencing libraries made from TCR beta cDNA carried unique molecular identifiers. TCRdb itself ran the PCR reads through MiXCR, one entry per CDR3 protein. The sample lists approximately 460,000 distinct CDR3 sequences, 40% to 55% seen once, with 9.5% to 13% in the top ten. No antigen is known for these receptors. Sequencing used blood. The receptors were gathered from a girl aged 5-17 years with multiple sclerosis.

This clonotype was counted once. The chain carries TRBV20-1 and TRBJ2-3; 11 positions agree with TRBD2. V shed 0 bases, J shed 3 bases, and the junction held 5 bases outside the gene matches. Germline lookup yields CDR1 DFQATT and CDR2 SNEGSKA (reference sequence). The CDR3 spans 16 residues. The CDR3 DNA reads TGCAGTGCTAGAGAAGTACTAGCGGGAGTTACAGATACGCAGTATTTT. As protein: CSAREVLAGVTDTQYF.

This clonotype was picked up a small number of times. J is TRBJ2-7 and V is TRBV20-1, with TRBD2 matching 8 bases. The CDR3 spans 13 residues. CDR1 and CDR2 from the germline V gene are DFQATT and SNEGSKA (reference sequence). Germline trimming cut 3 bases from V and 5 bases from J; bases unmatched to any gene: 6. The chain's CDR3 is CSASAGGGDEQYF. As DNA, the CDR3 is TGCAGTGCTAGTGCGGGAGGTGGGGACGAGCAGTACTTC.

This clonotype has only a few counts. The rearrangement joins TRBV12-3 or TRBV12-4 to TRBJ2-7, with 11 bases aligning to TRBD2. There are 15 residues in the CDR3. J lost 2 bases, V lost 5 bases, and 5 bases had no gene match. Here the CDR3 reads CASSIGLAGAYEQYF. As DNA, the CDR3 is TGTGCCAGCAGTATCGGACTAGCGGGTGCCTACGAGCAGTACTTC.

In its sample, this clonotype was seen a few times. CDR3 DNA sequence: TGTGCCAGCAGCCAAGGTGATAGCGACCAAGAGACCCAGTACTTC. The encoded protein is CASSQGDSDQETQYF. The chain links TRBV4-2 to TRBJ2-5, with a weak D call TRBD2 (5 bases). This CDR3 comprises 15 residues. Trimming shortened V by 1 base and J by 0 bases, and 9 bases separated the two germline ends. Per germline, CDR1 LGHNA and CDR2 YNFKEQ.

This chain connects TRBV15 to TRBJ2-1, with 14 bases fitting TRBD2. CDR1 is LNHNV and CDR2 is YYDKDF in the germline V gene (reference sequence). The length of the CDR3 is 18 residues. V lost 3 bases, J lost 15 bases, and 19 bases stayed unmatched. The CDR3 DNA reads as TGTGCCACCAGCAGCCACCTGGACCCCGGGACTAGCGGGAGTTTAACGTTCTTC. It codes for CATSSHLDPGTSGSLTFF.

This clonotype came up a few times. The chain employs TRBV29-1 and TRBJ2-5; 7 nucleotides match TRBD1. V lost 7 bases to trimming and J lost 5 bases; unmatched junction nucleotides: 10. Germline CDR1 SQVTM, CDR2 ANQGSEA. This CDR3 comprises 13 residues. In nucleotides, the CDR3 is TGCAGCGCCGGGACAGAATCAAAGGAGACCCAGTACTTC. Translation: CSAGTESKETQYF.

This clonotype was counted between two and nine times. The chain recombines TRBV28 with TRBJ2-7, with D possibly matching TRBD1 (5 bases). Germline CDR1 reads MDHEN; CDR2 reads SYDVKM. V lost 4 bases and J 2 bases, leaving 18 bases between the germline ends. This CDR3 has 16 residues. CDR3 amino acids: CASSSVPKQETYEQYF. CDR3 DNA: TGTGCCAGCAGTTCCGTCCCAAAACAGGAAACCTACGAGCAGTACTTC.

This clonotype occurred once. The chain recombines TRBV6-5 with TRBJ2-1; 8 nucleotides agree with TRBD2. J gave up 3 bases and V 2 bases, and 9 bases lay outside the gene matches. The CDR3 has 17 amino acids. Germline lookup yields CDR1 MNHEY and CDR2 SVGAGI. The CDR3: CASSYTRTSKNYNEQFF. The CDR3 DNA reads TGTGCCAGCAGTTACACCAGGACTAGCAAGAACTACAATGAGCAGTTCTTC.

The V and J genes are TRBV4-1 and TRBJ2-2; D assignment may be TRBD1 or TRBD2 (5 bases each). The CDR3 length is 17 residues. Germline values: CDR1 MGHRA, CDR2 YSYEKL. V was cut by 0 bases and J by 4 bases, with 15 bases left in between. CDR3 coding DNA: TGCGCCAGCAGCCAAGATCAGGGCGCTAGCCTCACCGGGGAGCTGTTTTTT. Translation gives CASSQDQGASLTGELFF.

The V gene is TRBV7-9, the J gene TRBJ1-1, with TRBD1 as a possible D gene (5 bases). Trimming left V 5 bases short and J 3 bases short, with 16 bases between. From germline, CDR1 is SEHNR and CDR2 FQNEAQ (reference sequence). The CDR3 totals 15 residues. CDR3 region: CASSHLAGPYTEAFF. DNA for the CDR3: TGTGCCAGCAGCCACCTAGCGGGACCTTACACTGAAGCTTTCTTT.

The table lists this clonotype with a few counts. The chain has TRBV12-3 or TRBV12-4 and TRBJ2-7; 9 nucleotides agree with TRBD2. V gave up 1 base and J gave up 6 bases; unmatched junction bases: 4. This CDR3 has 14 residues. The CDR3 nucleotides read TGTGCCAGCAGTTTAGAGCGGGAGGTAGGCGAGCAGTACTTC. As protein: CASSLEREVGEQYF.

The chain employs TRBV12-3 or TRBV12-4 and TRBJ1-2; D gene ambiguous. The length of the CDR3 is 13 residues. Trimming cost V 7 bases and J 1 base, with 10 bases left between them. The DNA for the CDR3 is TGTGCCAGCACCCCTATCCTTAACTATGGCTACACCTTC. It codes for CASTPILNYGYTF.

The V call is TRBV7-9, the J call TRBJ2-7; 9 positions match TRBD1. The CDR3 has 15 residues. Germline V lookup: CDR1 SEHNR, CDR2 FQNEAQ (reference sequence). Trimming at V came to 6 bases and at J to 5 bases, leaving 11 bases not matched to a gene. CDR3 DNA: TGTGCCAGCAGTCAGCCCGGGACAGGGAGGAACGAGCAGTACTTC. This translates into CASSQPGTGRNEQYF.

The chain is built from TRBV4-1 and TRBJ2-7; a possible D gene is TRBD1 (7 bases). CDR3 length: 19 residues. Trimming shortened V by 0 bases and J by 0 bases, and 21 bases separated the two germline ends. The germline CDR1 and CDR2 sequences are MGHRA and YSYEKL. CDR3 sequence (DNA): TGCGCCAGCAGCCAAGAACGGGGGTCCGGGACAGCCGACTCCTACGAGCAGTACTTC. Encoded protein: CASSQERGSGTADSYEQYF.

This chain joins TRBV5-5 and TRBJ1-5; TRBD1 agrees at 8 bases. The CDR3 runs to 14 residues. Germline loops: CDR1 SGHKS, CDR2 YYEKEE (reference sequence). Unmatched junction bases numbered 8, after V lost 1 base and J lost 11 bases. CDR3 coding DNA: TGTGCCAGCAGCTTGTATGACAGGGGATGGACCCAGCATTTT. Amino acids: CASSLYDRGWTQHF.

This sequence joins TRBV5-1 and TRBJ2-7; 7 bases fit TRBD1. The CDR3 is 12 residues long. The trim removed 4 bases at V and 5 bases at J, leaving 3 bases unmatched. CDR1 and CDR2 from the germline V gene are SGHRS and YFSETQ. CDR3 loop: CASSKDRDEQYF. The CDR3 DNA reads TGCGCCAGCAGCAAAGACAGGGACGAGCAGTACTTC.

J is TRBJ2-5 and V is TRBV25-1; 7 positions agree with TRBD1. Germline CDR1 MGHDK, CDR2 SYGVNS. The V segment lost 6 bases and the J segment 0 bases; nucleotides outside the gene matches: 7. This CDR3 contains 15 residues. CDR3 sequence reads: CASRSVDRDQETQYF. The CDR3, as DNA: TGTGCCAGCAGGTCGGTTGACAGGGACCAAGAGACCCAGTACTTC.

In DNA form, the CDR3 reads TGCAGTGCTAGCCGGGCCCCCTCGGGCAAAAACATTCAGTACTTC. Its translation: CSASRAPSGKNIQYF. The rearrangement links TRBV20-1 to TRBJ2-4; D is undetermined. This CDR3 is 15 amino acids long. Germline CDR1 reads DFQATT; CDR2 reads SNEGSKA (reference sequence). V lost 3 bases and J 3 bases, leaving 15 bases between the germline ends.

V gene TRBV27 combines with J gene TRBJ1-2; a weak D match, TRBD1 (6 bases). V was clipped by 5 bases and J by 4 bases, with 14 bases between them. Germline lookup yields CDR1 MNHEY and CDR2 SMNVEV (reference sequence). The CDR3 runs to 14 residues. The CDR3 sequence: CASSDSTGAYGYTF. In nucleotides, the CDR3 is TGTGCCAGCAGTGATTCGACAGGAGCCTATGGCTACACCTTC.

This chain links TRBV27 with TRBJ2-7; D possibly corresponds to TRBD1 (6 bases). V was trimmed by 3 bases and J by 4 bases, leaving 13 bases between them. Germline V gene sequence: CDR1 MNHEY, CDR2 SMNVEV (reference sequence). This CDR3 has 14 amino acids. CDR3 residues: CASSFAGRGYEQYF. In DNA form, the CDR3 reads TGTGCCAGCAGTTTCGCGGGCAGGGGATACGAGCAGTACTTC.

This clonotype occurred a few times. CDR3 sequence (DNA): TGTGCCAGCAGCCGGGGGACAGCCAATTTCTATGGCTACACCTTC. Translation: CASSRGTANFYGYTF. V gene TRBV5-5 combines with J gene TRBJ1-2, with TRBD1 identical over 7 bases. Trimming at V came to 4 bases and at J to 4 bases, leaving 10 bases not matched to a gene. Germline lookup yields CDR1 SGHKS and CDR2 YYEKEE (reference sequence). The CDR3 spans 15 residues.

This clonotype was seen repeatedly, ten times or more. The gene calls are TRBV29-1 and TRBJ2-7; a weak D match, TRBD1 (5 bases). Trimming took 2 bases from V and 3 from J, leaving 5 bases between them. This CDR3 spans 11 amino acids. Germline lookup yields CDR1 SQVTM and CDR2 ANQGSEA. The chain's CDR3 is CSVEQGYEQYF. The CDR3 nucleotides read TGCAGCGTTGAACAGGGCTACGAGCAGTACTTC.

This rearrangement joins TRBV20-1 to TRBJ1-5; D is perhaps TRBD1 (6 bases). Germline assignment: CDR1 DFQATT and CDR2 SNEGSKA (reference sequence). The CDR3 is 15 amino acids. V lost 0 bases to trimming and J lost 3 bases, with 12 bases between them. CDR3 protein: CSARDPRDNNQPQHF. In DNA, the CDR3 is TGCAGTGCTAGAGATCCCCGGGACAACAATCAGCCCCAGCATTTT.

The J gene is TRBJ2-1, the V gene TRBV7-8; tentatively, D is TRBD2 (5 bases). Germline values: CDR1 SGHVS, CDR2 FQNEAQ. This CDR3 has 14 residues. Trimming pared 5 bases from V and 8 bases from J, leaving 16 bases between. The CDR3 DNA reads TGTGCCAGCAGCATCCCGAGCTCCGGGGATGAGCAGTTCTTC. Its protein is CASSIPSSGDEQFF.

V gene TRBV13 combines with J gene TRBJ1-2, with 7 bases matching TRBD1. This CDR3 region has 13 residues. Germline V gives CDR1 PRHDT, CDR2 FYEKMQ (reference sequence). After removal of 5 bases from V and 8 bases from J, the junction contained 8 bases not matched to a gene. The CDR3 is CASSPRQGEGYTF. CDR3 sequence (DNA): TGTGCCAGCAGCCCTCGACAGGGTGAAGGCTACACCTTC.

The sample holds a few counts of this clonotype. This chain joins TRBV29-1 and TRBJ1-2, with D maybe TRBD1 (5 bases). The CDR3 has 15 amino acids. Germline CDR1 reads SQVTM; CDR2 reads ANQGSEA. V lost 3 bases and J 0 bases, leaving 14 bases between the germline ends. DNA for the CDR3: TGCAGCGTTGAGCAACAGGCCAAAGCTAACTATGGCTACACCTTC. Protein product: CSVEQQAKANYGYTF. Full variable domain (outside the CDR3, taken from reference TRBV29-1 and TRBJ1-2): SAVISQKPSRDICQRGTSLTIQCQVDSQVTMMFWYRQQPGQSLTLIATANQGSEATYESGFVIDKFPISRPNLTFSTLTVSNMSPEDSSIYLCSVEQQAKANYGYTFGSGTRLTVV.

This clonotype came up a few times. J is TRBJ2-1 and V is TRBV20-1; no clear D. CDR1 and CDR2 (germline): DFQATT, SNEGSKA (reference sequence). This CDR3 has 11 residues. Trimming left V 5 bases short and J 7 bases short, with 9 bases between. The CDR3 loop reads CSARIPNEQFF. CDR3 coding DNA: TGCAGTGCTCGTATCCCAAATGAGCAGTTCTTC.

V usage is TRBV11-2 and J usage is TRBJ2-7; weak D call: TRBD1 (6 bases). Germline values: CDR1 SGHAT, CDR2 FQNNGV. Trimming removed 0 bases at V and 4 bases at J, with 13 bases between. This CDR3 contains 15 residues. CDR3 loop: CASSLEEPQGYEQYF. In DNA, the CDR3 is TGTGCCAGCAGCTTAGAAGAACCACAGGGATACGAGCAGTACTTC.

The rearrangement uses TRBV7-2 and TRBJ2-5; D gene ambiguous. V was cut by 0 bases and J by 11 bases, with 34 bases left in between. The CDR3 sequence is 20 residues long. Germline values: CDR1 SGHTA, CDR2 FQGNSA. This CDR3 reads CASSLATLRVPYRNTYKQYF. CDR3 nucleotide sequence: TGTGCCAGCAGCTTAGCGACTCTAAGGGTCCCATATAGGAACACCTACAAGCAGTACTTC.

The chain links TRBV7-9 to TRBJ2-4, with 9 bases aligning to TRBD1. The DNA matches TRBJ2-7 better at its end, which makes the J call doubtful. The length of the CDR3 is 15 residues. CDR1 is SEHNR, CDR2 FQNEAQ, per germline (reference sequence). The chain's CDR3 is CASSPGRDRVHEQYF. CDR3 nucleotides: TGTGCCAGCAGCCCAGGCCGGGACAGGGTACACGAGCAGTACTTC.

This chain links TRBV6-5 with TRBJ2-5, with 12 positions matching TRBD2. The germline gives CDR1 MNHEY, CDR2 SVGAGI. The V and J ends lost 0 bases and 4 bases, in that order; junction bases with no gene match: 3. CDR3 size: 16 residues. The CDR3 DNA reads as TGTGCCAGCAGTTACTCGACTAGCGGGAGTCCAGAGACCCAGTACTTC. It codes for CASSYSTSGSPETQYF.